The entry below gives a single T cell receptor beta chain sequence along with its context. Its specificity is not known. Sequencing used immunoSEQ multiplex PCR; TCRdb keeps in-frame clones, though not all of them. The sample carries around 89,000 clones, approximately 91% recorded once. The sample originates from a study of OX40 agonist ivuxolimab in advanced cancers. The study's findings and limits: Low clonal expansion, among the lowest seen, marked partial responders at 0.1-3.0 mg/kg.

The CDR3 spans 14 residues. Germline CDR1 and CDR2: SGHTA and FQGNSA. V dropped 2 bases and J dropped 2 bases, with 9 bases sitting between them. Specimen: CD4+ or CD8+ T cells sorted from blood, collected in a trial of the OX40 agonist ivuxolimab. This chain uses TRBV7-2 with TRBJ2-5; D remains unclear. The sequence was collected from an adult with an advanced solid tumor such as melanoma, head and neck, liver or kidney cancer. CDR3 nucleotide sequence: TGTGCCAGCAGCTTACGCAGTAAGCAAGAGACCCAGTACTTC. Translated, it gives CASSLRSKQETQYF.